The 20 T cell receptor beta chains presented below share a single source sample, sequenced in a study of blood T cell repertoires in COVID-19. Assay used: immunoSEQ multiplex PCR; TCRdb lists only in-frame clones, some missing. Altogether around 230,000 clones are present, 65% to 90% being singletons, with the ten largest covering around a tenth. Material: peripheral blood. The receptor set was obtained from a man aged 50 to 60 with COVID-19, enrolled during active disease.

J is TRBJ1-3 and V is TRBV10-2; D not certain. V was clipped by 0 bases and J by 2 bases, with 14 bases between them. Germline CDR1 reads WSHSY; CDR2 reads SAAADI. The CDR3 sequence is 17 residues long. The CDR3 region is CASSESLPSPTGNTIYF. CDR3 nucleotides: TGCGCCAGCAGTGAGTCCCTACCCTCACCCACTGGAAACACCATATATTTT.

CDR3 residues: CASSQESQRGPLYEQYF. The CDR3 coding sequence is TGCGCCAGCAGCCAAGAGAGTCAGCGGGGGCCACTCTACGAGCAGTACTTC. J is TRBJ2-7 and V is TRBV4-1, with 8 bases matching TRBD2. The V gene end was trimmed by 0 bases and the J gene end by 3 bases; junction bases not matched to a gene: 10. CDR3 length equals 17 residues. The V gene's germline CDR1 is MGHRA and CDR2 YSYEKL.

This clone was seen just once. V gene TRBV19 combines with J gene TRBJ1-6; the D gene is possibly TRBD1 (5 bases). The CDR3 covers 14 residues. From germline, CDR1 is LNHDA and CDR2 SQIVND (reference sequence). Deletions cut 7 bases from V and 7 bases from J, with 14 bases between. The CDR3 sequence: CASNELGRNSPLHF. CDR3 in DNA: TGTGCCAGTAATGAGCTGGGGCGCAATTCACCCCTCCACTTT. The variable domain in full, with the rest retrieved from reference TRBV19 and TRBJ1-6, is DGGITQSPKYLFRKEGQNVTLSCEQNLNHDAMYWYRQDPGQGLRLIYYSQIVNDFQKGDIAEGYSVSREKKESFPLTVTSAQKNPTAFYLCASNELGRNSPLHFGNGTRLTVT.

CDR3 loop: CASREAGELFF. The DNA for the CDR3 is TGTGCCAGCAGGGAGGCCGGGGAGCTGTTTTTT. The chain recombines TRBV4-2 with TRBJ2-2; D is possibly TRBD2 (5 bases). The length of the CDR3 is 11 residues. Trimming shortened V by 6 bases and J by 6 bases, and 5 bases separated the two germline ends. The germline V gene encodes CDR1 LGHNA and CDR2 YNFKEQ.

The J gene is TRBJ2-5, the V gene TRBV19, with a weak D call TRBD2 (6 bases). The CDR3 covers 13 residues. From germline, CDR1 is LNHDA and CDR2 SQIVND (reference sequence). The V gene lost 6 bases and the J gene lost 5 bases, with 13 bases spanning the gap. The CDR3: CASRSLARETQYF. DNA for the CDR3: TGTGCCAGTAGATCACTAGCTCGTGAGACCCAGTACTTC.

The chain couples TRBV10-3 to TRBJ2-6; 9 bases line up with TRBD2. J lost 2 bases, V lost 10 bases, and 12 bases had no gene match. CDR1 ENHRY and CDR2 SYGVKD come from the germline V gene. The CDR3 consists of 17 residues. CDR3 sequence (DNA): TGTGCCACCGGACTAGCGAGGGGAGTTGCTGGGGCCAACGTCCTGACTTTC. Translated, it gives CATGLARGVAGANVLTF.

The chain links TRBV7-9 to TRBJ2-3; 12 bases fit TRBD2. Trimming removed 4 bases from V and 4 bases from J; junction bases left unmatched: 6. The CDR3 covers 16 residues. Per the germline V gene, CDR1 is SEHNR and CDR2 is FQNEAQ (reference sequence). Here the CDR3 reads CASSSGLAGPADTQYF. The DNA of the CDR3 is TGTGCCAGCAGCTCAGGACTAGCGGGGCCGGCAGATACGCAGTATTTT.

The chain is built from TRBV19 and TRBJ2-5; 12 nucleotides agree with TRBD1. Germline-derived CDR1 and CDR2 are LNHDA and SQIVND (reference sequence). The CDR3 spans 15 residues. The J segment lost 5 bases and the V segment lost 4 bases, leaving 5 bases of the junction unmatched. DNA for the CDR3: TGTGCCAGTAGTACCGGGACAGGGGGCGGGGAGACCCAGTACTTC. Protein product: CASSTGTGGGETQYF.

J is TRBJ1-1 and V is TRBV27; D is perhaps TRBD1 (5 bases). The germline V and J ends were trimmed by 5 bases and 4 bases, with 17 bases remaining between them. The CDR3 runs to 15 residues. CDR1 is MNHEY, CDR2 SMNVEV, per germline (reference sequence). CDR3 residues: CASSPRRGLGTEAFF. CDR3 coding DNA: TGTGCCAGCAGTCCACGAAGGGGATTGGGCACTGAAGCTTTCTTT.

The V call is TRBV19, the J call TRBJ1-5, with a weak D call TRBD1 (5 bases). The V gene's germline CDR1 is LNHDA and CDR2 SQIVND (reference sequence). Trimming shortened V by 3 bases and J by 3 bases, and 9 bases separated the two germline ends. The CDR3 consists of 14 residues. The CDR3, as DNA: TGTGCCAGTAGTATGGGGCGGAACAATCAGCCCCAGCATTTT. This codes for CASSMGRNNQPQHF. The full variable domain, with the rest looked up from reference TRBV19 and TRBJ1-5, is DGGITQSPKYLFRKEGQNVTLSCEQNLNHDAMYWYRQDPGQGLRLIYYSQIVNDFQKGDIAEGYSVSREKKESFPLTVTSAQKNPTAFYLCASSMGRNNQPQHFGDGTRLSIL.

The V and J genes are TRBV7-9 and TRBJ1-6, with D possibly matching TRBD1 (6 bases). CDR1 and CDR2 from the germline V gene are SEHNR and FQNEAQ (reference sequence). V lost 6 bases to trimming and J lost 6 bases, with 15 bases between them. The CDR3 is 15 residues long. In DNA, the CDR3 is TGTGCCAGCAGGCCCGCCTCAGGGGTTAATTCACCCCTCCACTTT. This sequence encodes CASRPASGVNSPLHF.

This chain connects TRBV29-1 to TRBJ2-1; possible D gene TRBD1, 6 bases. Germline values: CDR1 SQVTM, CDR2 ANQGSEA. V was clipped by 3 bases and J by 6 bases, with 9 bases between them. This CDR3 contains 12 residues. CDR3 sequence: CSVDRGVNEQFF. The CDR3 nucleotides read TGCAGCGTTGACAGGGGAGTCAATGAGCAGTTCTTC.

The chain is built from TRBV27 and TRBJ1-5, with 7 positions matching TRBD1. Germline V gives CDR1 MNHEY, CDR2 SMNVEV (reference sequence). The CDR3 contains 13 residues. J was trimmed by 5 bases and V by 7 bases; bases with no gene match: 5. This CDR3 is CASKQGVYQPQHF. DNA for the CDR3: TGTGCCAGCAAGCAGGGGGTCTATCAGCCCCAGCATTTT.

The rearrangement uses TRBV21-1 and TRBJ2-7; the table names TRBD2, a call not compared with the DNA. TRBV21-1 is noted as a pseudogene. The CDR3 extends over 10 amino acids. The CDR3 sequence is CASTLPEQYF. The CDR3 nucleotides read TGTGCCAGCACTCTTCCCGAGCAGTACTTC.

This clone turned up a few times. V and J are TRBV19 and TRBJ2-2; a weak D match, TRBD2 (6 bases). Germline V gene data show CDR1 as LNHDA and CDR2 as SQIVND (reference sequence). The CDR3 has 13 residues. The V end lost 1 base, the J end lost 14 bases, and 14 bases lay between the germline ends. The CDR3 reads CASSIVGGTDLFF. Written as DNA, the CDR3 is TGTGCCAGTAGTATAGTCGGGGGAACGGATCTGTTTTTT.

There are a few counts of this clone. The chain uses TRBV2 and TRBJ1-1; 7 bases align to TRBD1. The V gene end was trimmed by 10 bases and the J gene end by 6 bases; junction bases not matched to a gene: 14. From germline, CDR1 is SNHLY and CDR2 FYNNEI. The CDR3 is 14 amino acids. CDR3 amino acids: CATEGGLLGAEAFF. The CDR3 DNA sequence: TGTGCCACCGAAGGGGGCCTCCTTGGGGCTGAAGCTTTCTTT.

This clone was counted a single time. The chain's CDR3 is CASSMGLAGFYEQYF. CDR3 DNA sequence: TGTGCCAGCAGCATGGGACTAGCGGGATTCTACGAGCAGTACTTC. This rearrangement joins TRBV5-6 to TRBJ2-7; TRBD2 agrees at 13 bases. After removal of 4 bases from V and 3 bases from J, the junction contained 4 bases not matched to a gene. The CDR3 is made up of 15 amino acids. CDR1 SGHDT and CDR2 YYEEEE come from the germline V gene.

The V and J genes are TRBV7-2 and TRBJ1-4, with TRBD1 as a possible D gene (5 bases). V lost 5 bases and J 11 bases, leaving 15 bases between the germline ends. In germline, CDR1 is SGHTA, CDR2 FQGNSA. The CDR3 totals 13 residues. The CDR3: CASSLDRDRKLFF. The CDR3 coding sequence is TGTGCCAGCAGCCTCGACAGAGATCGGAAACTGTTTTTT. The complete variable domain, with remaining parts taken from reference TRBV7-2 and TRBJ1-4, reads GAGVSQSPSNKVTEKGKDVELRCDPISGHTALYWYRQSLGQGLEFLIYFQGNSAPDKSGLPSDRFSAERTGGSVSTLTIQRTQQEDSAVYLCASSLDRDRKLFFGSGTQLSVL.

The chain employs TRBV7-6 and TRBJ1-2; D gene unclear. Looked up from germline, CDR1 is SGHVS and CDR2 is FNYEAQ. With 5 bases removed from V and 3 bases from J, the gap between germline ends came to 13 bases. The CDR3 covers 14 residues. The CDR3 protein is CASSGGGRDYGYTF. The CDR3 DNA reads TGTGCCAGCAGCGGCGGCGGGCGGGACTATGGCTACACCTTC.

The chain recombines TRBV5-6 with TRBJ2-2, with 9 bases matching TRBD1. Germline V gene data show CDR1 as SGHDT and CDR2 as YYEEEE. The CDR3 has 16 residues. The trim removed 2 bases at V and 5 bases at J, leaving 7 bases unmatched. This CDR3 is CASSLTQGARTGELFF. CDR3 sequence (DNA): TGTGCCAGCAGCTTAACACAGGGGGCGCGGACCGGGGAGCTGTTTTTT.